The next 15 T cell receptor beta chains were all read from a single sample in a study of T cells expressing NK-cell markers. TCRdb reprocessed the 5' RACE reads; each CDR3 protein has one entry and no DNA is given. The sample includes about 160,000 distinct CDR3 sequences. The sample taken for sequencing was blood T cells: a sorted CD56 or NKG2C T cell subset, CD4+ or CD8+ T cells, or bulk PBMC T cells (not recorded which). The receptors stem from a woman between 18 and 70 years old in good health.

The CDR3 protein is CASSVQLYNEQFF. The chain couples TRBV9 to TRBJ2-1. This CDR3 spans 13 amino acids. The germline V gene encodes CDR1 SGDLS and CDR2 YYNGEE.

The genes are TRBV4-1 and TRBJ1-1; with no DNA, the TCRdb D assignment of TRBD1 cannot be verified. CDR3 length: 17 amino acids. Germline CDR1 is MGHRA and CDR2 is YSYEKL. The CDR3 sequence is CASSHVPGQASNTEAFF.

This chain joins TRBV6-2 or TRBV6-3 and TRBJ2-3; the D gene TCRdb calls, TRBD2, cannot be checked with no DNA. The CDR3 has 20 amino acids. CDR1 and CDR2 from the germline V gene are MNHEY and SVGEGT. The CDR3 loop reads CASRPTPGLAGGTGTDTQYF.

The J gene is TRBJ2-5, the V gene TRBV20-1; TCRdb designates TRBD1, a call that cannot be tested without DNA. There are 13 residues in the CDR3. CDR1 and CDR2 (germline): DFQATT, SNEGSKA (reference sequence). The CDR3 region is CSALRTARETQYF.

The chain is built from TRBV27 and TRBJ1-6. Germline V gene sequence: CDR1 MNHEY, CDR2 SMNVEV (reference sequence). CDR3 length equals 15 residues. The CDR3 sequence is CASRIRASAGSPLHF.

The chain has TRBV19 and TRBJ1-2; TCRdb returns TRBD1, unconfirmable since there is no DNA. Germline V CDR1 and CDR2: LNHDA, SQIVND (reference sequence). The CDR3 spans 16 residues. CDR3 loop: CASSMDLGTGGYGYTF. The whole variable domain, filled in from reference TRBV19 and TRBJ1-2, reads DGGITQSPKYLFRKEGQNVTLSCEQNLNHDAMYWYRQDPGQGLRLIYYSQIVNDFQKGDIAEGYSVSREKKESFPLTVTSAQKNPTAFYLCASSMDLGTGGYGYTFGSGTRLTVV.

The J gene is TRBJ2-1, the V gene TRBV5-1; TCRdb indicates TRBD1, and absent DNA this call remains unverified. This CDR3 is 16 amino acids long. Germline lookup yields CDR1 SGHRS and CDR2 YFSETQ. This CDR3 reads CASSLAGTAGVLEQFF.

The V gene is TRBV29-1, the J gene TRBJ2-3; the D call from TCRdb, TRBD2, cannot be confirmed without DNA. Germline lookup yields CDR1 SQVTM and CDR2 ANQGSEA. The CDR3 is 13 residues long. CDR3 sequence reads: CSVEGRAADTQYF.

The V gene is TRBV30, the J gene TRBJ2-7. Germline CDR1 reads GTSNPN; CDR2 reads SVGIG (reference sequence). The CDR3 loop spans 11 amino acids. The CDR3 loop is CAWSVTAKQYF.

The V gene is TRBV21-1, the J gene TRBJ2-7; TCRdb names TRBD1, which stays unverified in the absence of DNA. TRBV21-1 has pseudogene status. This CDR3 region has 17 residues. Here the CDR3 reads CASSKVGPLVSSYEQYF.

The chain carries TRBV24-1 and TRBJ2-5. The CDR3 totals 13 residues. Looked up from germline, CDR1 is KGHDR and CDR2 is SFDVKD. The CDR3 is CATSGTAQETQYF.

The chain employs TRBV2 and TRBJ2-3; checking the TCRdb D call of TRBD2 is not possible without DNA. The germline gives CDR1 SNHLY, CDR2 FYNNEI. This CDR3 spans 15 amino acids. The CDR3 protein is CASTAKRVFTDTQYF.

The chain joins TRBV12-3 or TRBV12-4 to TRBJ1-5; TCRdb indicates TRBD1, and absent DNA this call remains unverified. This CDR3 region has 14 residues. The CDR3 is CASSPSPGGQPQHF.

The chain has TRBV2 and TRBJ2-1; TCRdb's D call, TRBD2, is unchecked because there is no DNA. Germline V gene lookup returns CDR1 SNHLY and CDR2 FYNNEI. This CDR3 contains 15 residues. The CDR3 loop reads CASSRTSGTYNEQFF. Looking up the rest from reference TRBV2 and TRBJ2-1 gives the full variable domain: EPEVTQTPSHQVTQMGQEVILRCVPISNHLYFYWYRQILGQKVEFLVSFYNNEISEKSEIFDDQFSVERPDGSNFTLKIRSTKLEDSAMYFCASSRTSGTYNEQFFGPGTRLTVL.

The chain has TRBV3-1 and TRBJ1-1; TCRdb calls TRBD1, which cannot be checked without DNA. Germline-derived CDR1 and CDR2 are LGHDT and YNNKEL (reference sequence). CDR3 size: 13 residues. The CDR3 loop is CASSQVGGREAFF.